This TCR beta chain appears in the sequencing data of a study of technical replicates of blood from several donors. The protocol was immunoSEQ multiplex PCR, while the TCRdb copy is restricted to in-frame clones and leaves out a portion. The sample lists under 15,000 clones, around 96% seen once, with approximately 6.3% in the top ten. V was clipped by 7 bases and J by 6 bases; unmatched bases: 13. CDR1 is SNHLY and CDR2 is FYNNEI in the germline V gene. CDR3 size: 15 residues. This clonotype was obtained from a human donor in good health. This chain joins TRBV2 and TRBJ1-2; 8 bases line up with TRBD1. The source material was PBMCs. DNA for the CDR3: TGTGCCAGCACCCGAGCCGGACAGGGTCTAAATGGCTACACCTTC. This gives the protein CASTRAGQGLNGYTF.